Below are 6 T cell receptor beta chains sequenced from a single sample in a study of T cells in women clearing cervical HPV infection. The method was immunoSEQ multiplex PCR; TCRdb's version includes in-frame clones alone and lacks a portion of them. The sample totals tens of thousands of clones; its top ten clones hold 5% to 7.5%. Material for sequencing was blood buffy coat. Receptors were obtained from a woman between 18 and 69 years old with a cervical HPV16 infection that either progressed to CIN3+ or cleared (not recorded which).

About this clone itself: The CDR3 goes on 3 residues after the read ends, and that part is filled in from the germline J gene. This chain connects TRBV5-1 to TRBJ1-2; 7 positions match TRBD1. Germline V gives CDR1 SGHRS, CDR2 YFSETQ. With 4 bases clipped from V and 2 bases from J, the junction kept 8 bases outside the gene matches. This CDR3 comprises 15 residues. CDR3 amino acids: CASSLEQGLNYGYTF. CDR3 DNA (partial): TGCGCCAGCAGCCTAGAACAGGGGTTAAACTATGGC.

As regards this clone: The read is 3 residues too short to cover the CDR3 end, so that end is filled in from the germline J gene. The genes are TRBV19 and TRBJ2-1, with TRBD2 matching over 8 bases. V was clipped by 1 base and J by 3 bases; unmatched bases: 2. Germline assignment: CDR1 LNHDA and CDR2 SQIVND (reference sequence). The CDR3 consists of 15 residues. The CDR3 region is CASSIGSGSYNEQFF. Incomplete CDR3 DNA: TGTGCCAGTAGTATAGGGAGCGGGAGCTACAATGAG.

As concerns this clone: Sequencing ends 3 residues short of the CDR3 end; the germline J gene provides the rest. The V and J genes are TRBV2 and TRBJ1-1, with a possible D match to TRBD1 (6 bases). From germline, CDR1 is SNHLY and CDR2 FYNNEI. This CDR3 is built from 13 residues. Incomplete CDR3 DNA: TGTGCCAGCGATCTCAAATCAGGGGAAAAA. It translates to CASDLKSGEK. The whole CDR3 region reads CASDLKSGEKAFF.

Details on this clone: The CDR3 end lies 3 residues beyond the end of the read and is filled in from the germline J gene. The V and J genes are TRBV20-1 and TRBJ2-7; D gene ambiguous. The CDR3 runs 12 residues. The V gene lost 5 bases and the J gene lost 2 bases, with 10 bases spanning the gap. Germline V gives CDR1 DFQATT, CDR2 SNEGSKA (reference sequence). The DNA read from the CDR3 is TGCAGTGCTCCAACTGCTACCTACGAG. Translated, it gives CSAPTATYE. The CDR3 reads in full as CSAPTATYEQYF.

About this clone itself: The read comes to an end 3 residues before the CDR3 does, leaving the germline J gene to fill in the end. V and J are TRBV19 and TRBJ2-3, with TRBD2 identical over 7 bases. The CDR3 is made up of 17 amino acids. The J segment lost 2 bases and the V segment lost 5 bases, leaving 13 bases of the junction unmatched. CDR1 is LNHDA, CDR2 SQIVND, per germline (reference sequence). CDR3 in amino acids: CASSSAKASGYTDTQYF. The sequenced CDR3 bases are TGTGCCAGTAGTTCCGCGAAGGCTAGCGGCTACACAGATACG. Together with reference TRBV19 and TRBJ2-3, the CDR3 gives the full variable domain: DGGITQSPKYLFRKEGQNVTLSCEQNLNHDAMYWYRQDPGQGLRLIYYSQIVNDFQKGDIAEGYSVSREKKESFPLTVTSAQKNPTAFYLCASSSAKASGYTDTQYFGPGTRLTVL.

Turning to this clone: Read coverage stops 3 residues before the CDR3 terminus; the germline J gene supplies the remainder. The chain carries TRBV20-1 and TRBJ2-3; either TRBD1 or TRBD2 may supply D (5 bases each). Trimming cost V 3 bases and J 4 bases, with 17 bases left between them. This CDR3 is built from 15 residues. Germline V gene sequence: CDR1 DFQATT, CDR2 SNEGSKA (reference sequence). The CDR3 sequence is CSASSGSRGADTQYF. The part of the CDR3 DNA that was read is TGCAGTGCTAGTTCGGGCTCCCGAGGGGCAGATACG.